This TCR beta chain derives from a study of control samples from healthy donors and cancer patients. Libraries were prepared by immunoSEQ multiplex PCR; TCRdb keeps only in-frame clonotypes and omits some of them. This sample has some 150,000 clones, with more than 80% found just once. Germline values: CDR1 MDHEN, CDR2 SYDVKM. The CDR3 is 15 residues long. J gave up 5 bases and V 7 bases, and 12 bases lay outside the gene matches. This clonotype was obtained from a man younger than 30 in good health. Material for sequencing was blood. V is TRBV28 and J is TRBJ1-1; 8 bases align to TRBD1. The CDR3 DNA sequence: TGTGCCAGCAAACCCCCGGACAGGGCAGGGACTGAAGCTTTCTTT. It yields the protein CASKPPDRAGTEAFF.